The 6 T cell receptor beta chains below come from one sample, sequenced in a study of blood T cell repertoires in COVID-19. The method was immunoSEQ multiplex PCR; TCRdb's version includes in-frame clones alone and lacks a portion of them. The sample yields 220,000 or so clones, approximately 90% seen once. Sequenced input: PBMCs or T cells enriched from blood (not recorded which). The receptors stem from a man aged 45-60 years who had been exposed to COVID-19.

This chain uses TRBV15 with TRBJ1-5; D unclear. CDR1 is LNHNV and CDR2 is YYDKDF in the germline V gene (reference sequence). V was pared by 1 base and J by 1 base, with 8 bases between. This CDR3 is built from 15 residues. The CDR3 is CATSRGYGSNQPQHF. CDR3 DNA sequence: TGTGCCACCAGCAGAGGGTACGGGAGCAATCAGCCCCAGCATTTT.

The chain couples TRBV28 to TRBJ1-5, with D uncertain. This CDR3 is built from 18 residues. The V gene's germline CDR1 is MDHEN and CDR2 SYDVKM. V shed 2 bases and J shed 1 base, with 18 bases lying between them. CDR3 nucleotides: TGTGCCAGCAGTTTACCCCTTTATCGGTTTAGCAGCAATCAGCCCCAGCATTTT. Amino acid sequence: CASSLPLYRFSSNQPQHF.

The gene calls are TRBV28 and TRBJ2-6; possibly TRBD1 for D (6 bases). Trimming cost V 5 bases and J 4 bases, with 15 bases left between them. The CDR3 loop spans 16 amino acids. The germline V gene encodes CDR1 MDHEN and CDR2 SYDVKM. The CDR3 protein is CASSLPGDPGANVLTF. The DNA of the CDR3 is TGTGCCAGCAGTCTCCCAGGGGACCCCGGGGCCAACGTCCTGACTTTC.

The V gene is TRBV9, the J gene TRBJ1-6; D unresolved. The germline gives CDR1 SGDLS, CDR2 YYNGEE. Trimming cost V 4 bases and J 7 bases, with 9 bases left between them. The CDR3 extends over 13 amino acids. CDR3 nucleotides: TGTGCCAGCAGCACTCTAGTGAATTCACCCCTCCACTTT. It codes for CASSTLVNSPLHF.

This clone appeared a few times. V is TRBV10-3 and J is TRBJ1-5, with 7 bases fitting TRBD1. In germline, CDR1 is ENHRY, CDR2 SYGVKD. The CDR3 covers 13 residues. With 10 bases clipped from V and 3 bases from J, the junction kept 6 bases outside the gene matches. The CDR3 loop is CASVDRANQPQHF. The CDR3 DNA reads TGTGCCAGCGTAGACAGGGCCAATCAGCCCCAGCATTTT.

J is TRBJ1-1 and V is TRBV5-5, with D unclear. The germline CDR1 and CDR2 sequences are SGHKS and YYEKEE (reference sequence). Trimming removed 0 bases at V and 8 bases at J, with 11 bases between. This CDR3 is built from 13 residues. CDR3 DNA sequence: TGTGCCAGCAGCTTGGAAGGCGGTAGCGAAGCTTTCTTT. It encodes CASSLEGGSEAFF. The full variable domain, with the rest looked up from reference TRBV5-5 and TRBJ1-1, is DAGVTQSPTHLIKTRGQQVTLRCSPISGHKSVSWYQQVLGQGPQFIFQYYEKEERGRGNFPDRFSARQFPNYSSELNVNALLLGDSALYLCASSLEGGSEAFFGQGTRLTVV.